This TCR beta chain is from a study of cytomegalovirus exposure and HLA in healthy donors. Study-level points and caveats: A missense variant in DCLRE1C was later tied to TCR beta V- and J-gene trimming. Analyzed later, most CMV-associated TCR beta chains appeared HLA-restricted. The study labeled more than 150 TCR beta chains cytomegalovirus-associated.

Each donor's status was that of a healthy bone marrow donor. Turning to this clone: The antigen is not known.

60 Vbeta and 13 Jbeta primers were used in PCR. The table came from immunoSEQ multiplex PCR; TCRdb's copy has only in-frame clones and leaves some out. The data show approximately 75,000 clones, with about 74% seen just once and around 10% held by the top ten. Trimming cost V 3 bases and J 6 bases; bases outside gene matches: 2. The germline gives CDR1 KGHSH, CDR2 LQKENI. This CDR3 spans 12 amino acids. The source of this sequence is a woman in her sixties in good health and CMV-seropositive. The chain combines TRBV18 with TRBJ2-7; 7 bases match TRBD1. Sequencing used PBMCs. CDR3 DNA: TGTGCCAGCTCACCCGGGACAGCCGAGCAGTACTTC. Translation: CASSPGTAEQYF. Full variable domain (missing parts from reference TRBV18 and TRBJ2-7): NAGVMQNPRHLVRRRGQEARLRCSPMKGHSHVYWYRQLPEEGLKFMVYLQKENIIDESGMPKERFSAEFPKEGPSILRIQQVVRGDSAAYFCASSPGTAEQYFGPGTRLTVT.